These T cell receptor beta chains were read from a single sample in a study of cytomegalovirus exposure and HLA in healthy donors. Sequenced by immunoSEQ multiplex PCR; TCRdb stores in-frame clones only, minus some. The specimen's table records approximately 100,000 clones. Sequencing used PBMCs. Receptors were obtained from a man aged 45 to 65 in good health and CMV-seronegative. The CDR3 runs from the conserved cysteine through the conserved F or W. The order of the fields is V gene, D gene, J gene, CDR3 protein, CDR3 DNA. D genes are given only for firm matches.

TRBV10-3,-,TRBJ2-5,CAISESAWLAGETQYF,TGTGCCATCAGTGAGTCAGCTTGGCTAGCTGGAGAGACCCAGTACTTC
TRBV2,-,TRBJ1-6,CASSERGHINSPLHF,TGTGCCAGCAGTGAAAGGGGACACATTAATTCACCCCTCCACTTT
TRBV4-3,TRBD1,TRBJ2-7,CASSLTTGGSYEQYF,TGCGCCAGCAGCCTAACGACAGGGGGCTCCTACGAGCAGTACTTC
TRBV9,-,TRBJ1-1,CASSVNREGTEAFF,TGTGCCAGCAGCGTAAACAGGGAAGGTACTGAAGCTTTCTTT
TRBV7-3,TRBD1,TRBJ2-5,CASSSGRGRGGQETQYF,TGTGCCAGCAGCTCAGGCAGGGGGCGTGGGGGGCAAGAGACCCAGTACTTC
TRBV6-5,-,TRBJ1-1,CASSYATPATEAFF,TGTGCCAGCAGTTACGCCACTCCTGCTACCGAAGCTTTCTTT
TRBV27,TRBD1,TRBJ1-5,CASRLTGAVVASNQPQHF,TGTGCCAGCAGGCTAACAGGGGCCGTTGTGGCAAGCAATCAGCCCCAGCATTTT
TRBV7-9,TRBD1,TRBJ1-1,CASSLDRGQGGNEAFF,TGTGCCAGCAGCTTAGATCGAGGACAGGGGGGGAATGAAGCTTTCTTT
TRBV6-1,-,TRBJ2-7,CASRTQGGGAYEQYF,TGTGCCAGCAGGACACAGGGTGGCGGAGCCTACGAGCAGTACTTC
TRBV4-2,-,TRBJ1-1,CASSRDRSMNTEAFF,TGTGCCAGCAGCCGCGACAGGAGCATGAACACTGAAGCTTTCTTT
TRBV29-1,-,TRBJ1-2,CSVVGLDYGYTF,TGCAGCGTTGTCGGGTTGGACTATGGCTACACCTTC
TRBV7-3,-,TRBJ2-1,CASSAPGVSYNEQFF,TGTGCCAGCAGCGCCCCCGGGGTATCCTACAATGAGCAGTTCTTC
TRBV15,-,TRBJ2-7,CATSRGQASPYEQYF,TGTGCCACCAGCAGAGGACAGGCTTCCCCATACGAGCAGTACTTC
TRBV5-1,-,TRBJ2-6,CASSLDPYSGANVLTF,TGCGCCAGCAGCTTGGACCCCTACTCTGGGGCCAACGTCCTGACTTTC
TRBV5-1,TRBD2,TRBJ2-3,CASSSSAGGLASTDTQYF,TGCGCCAGCAGCTCCTCCGCGGGTGGACTAGCGAGCACAGATACGCAGTATTTT
TRBV7-9,TRBD2,TRBJ2-3,CASSSLAGQSFSTDTQYF,TGTGCCAGCAGCTCTCTAGCGGGACAAAGTTTTAGCACAGATACGCAGTATTTT
TRBV5-8,-,TRBJ1-1,CASSLVMNTEAFF,TGTGCCAGCAGCTTGGTAATGAACACTGAAGCTTTCTTT
TRBV9,-,TRBJ2-1,CASTPQGGIPNEQFF,TGTGCCAGCACCCCCCAGGGAGGCATCCCCAATGAGCAGTTCTTC
TRBV25-1,-,TRBJ1-1,CASSEFGIRNTEAFF,TGTGCCAGCAGTGAATTTGGCATAAGGAACACTGAAGCTTTCTTT
TRBV11-1,-,TRBJ2-7,CASSLGVGAASYEQYF,TGTGCCAGCAGCTTAGGGGTGGGGGCAGCCTCCTACGAGCAGTACTTC
TRBV2,TRBD1,TRBJ2-1,CASSPSGTGTYNEQFF,TGTGCCAGCAGTCCATCCGGGACAGGGACCTACAATGAGCAGTTCTTC
TRBV11-3,TRBD1,TRBJ2-7,CASSLDGTAISYEQYF,TGTGCCAGCAGCTTGGACGGGACAGCGATCTCCTACGAGCAGTACTTC
TRBV7-2,TRBD1,TRBJ1-3,CASSRGQTISGNTIYF,TGTGCCAGCAGCCGGGGACAGACCATCTCTGGAAACACCATATATTTT
TRBV18,-,TRBJ2-7,CASSPRTEIYEQYF,TGTGCCAGCTCACCACGGACAGAAATCTACGAGCAGTACTTC
TRBV5-1,-,TRBJ2-7,CASSFGRGSYEQYF,TGCGCCAGCAGCTTTGGCAGGGGTTCCTACGAGCAGTACTTC
TRBV18,-,TRBJ1-5,CASSSDYTSNQPQHF,TGTGCCAGCTCATCCGACTATACTAGCAATCAGCCCCAGCATTTT
TRBV5-1,TRBD2,TRBJ2-1,CASSLGGSGDEQFF,TGCGCCAGCAGCTTGGGCGGGAGTGGCGATGAGCAGTTCTTC
TRBV16,-,TRBJ1-5,CASSQSTPISRDYDQPQHF,TGTGCCAGCAGCCAATCAACCCCTATTTCTAGGGACTATGATCAGCCCCAGCATTTT
TRBV4-2,TRBD1,TRBJ1-5,CASSQEQGAHQPQHF,TGTGCCAGCAGCCAAGAACAGGGGGCGCATCAGCCCCAGCATTTT
TRBV11-3,TRBD2,TRBJ2-2,CASSLELADKTGELFF,TGTGCCAGCAGCTTAGAACTAGCGGACAAAACAGGGGAGCTGTTTTTT
TRBV19,-,TRBJ2-2,CASSPGLYTGELFF,TGTGCCAGTAGTCCGGGACTCTACACCGGGGAGCTGTTTTTT
TRBV7-2,-,TRBJ2-2,CASSRGTINTGELFF,TGTGCCAGCAGCCGTGGGACAATTAACACCGGGGAGCTGTTTTTT